The clone carrying this TCR beta chain was detected once. This table comes from immunoSEQ multiplex PCR, and its TCRdb copy is limited to in-frame clones, with some not included. The sample shows fewer than 20,000 clones, about 89% of them seen only once. The data derive from a study of control samples from healthy donors and cancer patients. The TCR sequence derives from a woman in her 70s with colorectal cancer. The sequencing input was PBMCs.

CDR3 amino acids: CASSVAVAGAYEQYF. The CDR3 DNA follows: TGTGCCAGCAGCGTAGCGGTCGCGGGGGCCTACGAGCAGTACTTC. The V call is TRBV9, the J call TRBJ2-7, with TRBD2 identical over 7 bases. Germline trimming cut 0 bases from V and 2 bases from J; bases unmatched to any gene: 5. This CDR3 is built from 15 residues. Germline assignment: CDR1 SGDLS and CDR2 YYNGEE. The full variable domain, completed using reference TRBV9 and TRBJ2-7, is DSGVTQTPKHLITATGQRVTLRCSPRSGDLSVYWYQQSLDQGLQFLIQYYNGEERAKGNILERFSAQQFPDLHSELNLSSLELGDSALYFCASSVAVAGAYEQYFGPGTRLTVT.